The 11 T cell receptor beta chains given below trace back to one sample, sequenced in a study of blood T cell repertoires in COVID-19. Profiled with immunoSEQ multiplex PCR; TCRdb holds only in-frame clones, not every one. The sample carries 90,000 or so clones, approximately 88% recorded once. What was sequenced was peripheral blood. These receptor sequences come from an elderly man with acute or convalescent COVID-19.

The chain employs TRBV7-3 and TRBJ2-1, with a possible D match to TRBD2 (6 bases). In germline, CDR1 is SGHTA, CDR2 FQGTGA. CDR3 length: 16 residues. The V end was cut by 2 bases, the J end by 6 bases, with 17 bases between. CDR3 nucleotide sequence: TGTGCCAGCAGCTTATCCCGGCCCGGAGGGCGCAATGAGCAGTTCTTC. Encoded protein: CASSLSRPGGRNEQFF.

This chain uses TRBV3-1 (or the pseudogene TRBV3-2) with TRBJ1-6; perhaps TRBD1 as D (6 bases). CDR1 and CDR2 (germline): LGHDT, YNNKEL (reference sequence). The CDR3 runs to 13 residues. V lost 4 bases to trimming and J lost 9 bases, with 10 bases between them. This CDR3 is CASSLIGGSPLHF. CDR3 coding DNA: TGTGCCAGCAGCCTAATAGGGGGTTCACCCCTCCACTTT.

The V call is TRBV6-6, the J call TRBJ2-2; D not resolved. Looked up from germline, CDR1 is MNHNY and CDR2 is SVGAGI (reference sequence). Trimming shortened V by 2 bases and J by 4 bases, and 8 bases separated the two germline ends. The CDR3 length is 14 residues. The CDR3 DNA reads as TGTGCCAGCAGTTACGGCCAGGCCACCGGGGAGCTGTTTTTT. Its protein is CASSYGQATGELFF.

The V gene is TRBV10-3, the J gene TRBJ2-7, with TRBD1 matching over 12 bases. V gave up 5 bases and J gave up 6 bases; unmatched junction bases: 8. Germline-derived CDR1 and CDR2 are ENHRY and SYGVKD. This CDR3 contains 15 residues. CDR3 sequence (DNA): TGTGCCATCAGTCTTTCGGGACAGGGGGCGCGCGAGCAGTACTTC. It is translated as CAISLSGQGAREQYF.

The genes are TRBV3-1 (or the pseudogene TRBV3-2) and TRBJ1-2; D possibly corresponds to TRBD1 (6 bases). There are 14 residues in the CDR3. V lost 3 bases, J lost 4 bases, and 12 bases lay in between. The germline gives CDR1 LGHDT, CDR2 YNNKEL (reference sequence). The CDR3 nucleotides read TGTGCCAGCAGCCATCAGGGGTCGGGCTATGGCTACACCTTC. This gives the protein CASSHQGSGYGYTF.

The gene calls are TRBV9 and TRBJ1-6; D is undetermined. The CDR3 spans 14 residues. Trimming took 0 bases from V and 9 from J, leaving 10 bases between them. The germline CDR1 and CDR2 sequences are SGDLS and YYNGEE. For the CDR3, the DNA is TGTGCCAGCAGCGTAGCTGGGCGCTTTTCACCCCTCCACTTT. Amino acids: CASSVAGRFSPLHF.

This chain links TRBV5-6 with TRBJ1-4, with a possible D match to TRBD1 (6 bases). CDR1 and CDR2 (germline): SGHDT, YYEEEE. Trimming pared 0 bases from V and 8 bases from J, leaving 14 bases between. This CDR3 is built from 15 residues. CDR3 protein: CASSLEGVWGEKLFF. CDR3 sequence (DNA): TGTGCCAGCAGCTTGGAGGGGGTTTGGGGCGAAAAACTGTTTTTT.

The gene calls are TRBV28 and TRBJ1-2; 7 bases align to TRBD1. With V trimmed by 8 bases and J by 0 bases, 12 bases remained unmatched. The germline gives CDR1 MDHEN, CDR2 SYDVKM. The CDR3 length is 16 residues. The CDR3 nucleotides read TGTGCCAGCGGGTCCTCCCAGGGGGTGGCTAACTATGGCTACACCTTC. As protein: CASGSSQGVANYGYTF.

The chain joins TRBV19 to TRBJ2-1, with a tentative D call TRBD2 (5 bases). The CDR3 spans 15 residues. The germline CDR1 and CDR2 sequences are LNHDA and SQIVND (reference sequence). Deletions cut 7 bases from V and 5 bases from J, with 18 bases between. The CDR3 reads CASTREPQTNNEQFF. The CDR3 bases are TGTGCCAGTACCCGGGAACCCCAGACCAACAATGAGCAGTTCTTC.

The V and J genes are TRBV19 and TRBJ1-6; TRBD1 agrees at 10 bases. This CDR3 has 13 amino acids. V shed 7 bases, J shed 7 bases, and the junction held 1 base outside the gene matches. Germline V CDR1 and CDR2: LNHDA, SQIVND (reference sequence). CDR3 amino acids: CASMDRGNSPLHF. CDR3 sequence (DNA): TGTGCCAGTATGGACAGGGGGAATTCACCCCTCCACTTT.

The chain combines TRBV29-1 with TRBJ2-1, with TRBD1 identical over 12 bases. The germline V gene encodes CDR1 SQVTM and CDR2 ANQGSEA. The CDR3 is 13 amino acids. The V and J ends lost 5 bases and 8 bases, in that order; junction bases with no gene match: 4. The CDR3 reads CSVSGTGGDEQFF. The CDR3, as DNA: TGCAGCGTTTCCGGGACAGGGGGCGATGAGCAGTTCTTC.